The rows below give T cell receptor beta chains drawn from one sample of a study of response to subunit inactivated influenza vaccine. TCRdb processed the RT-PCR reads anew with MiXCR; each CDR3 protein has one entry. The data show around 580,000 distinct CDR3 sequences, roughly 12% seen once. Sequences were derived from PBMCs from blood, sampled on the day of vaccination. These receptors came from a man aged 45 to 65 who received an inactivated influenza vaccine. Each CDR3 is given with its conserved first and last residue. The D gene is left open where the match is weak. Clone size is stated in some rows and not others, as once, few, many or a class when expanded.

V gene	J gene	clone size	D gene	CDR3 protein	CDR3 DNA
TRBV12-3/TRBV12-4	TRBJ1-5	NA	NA	CASGDRGGEQPQHF	TGTGCCAGCGGGGATAGGGGGGGAGAACAGCCCCAGCATTTT
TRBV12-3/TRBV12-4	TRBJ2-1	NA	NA	CASSFRGRGIPSEQFF	TGTGCCAGCAGTTTCCGTGGACGGGGGATACCCAGTGAGCAGTTCTTC
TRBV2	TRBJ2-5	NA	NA	CASSDTGMAETQYF	TGTGCCAGCAGCGATACAGGGATGGCAGAGACCCAGTACTTC
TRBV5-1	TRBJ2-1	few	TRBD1	CASSLVGQGRDEQFF	TGCGCCAGCAGCTTGGTGGGACAGGGGAGAGATGAGCAGTTCTTC
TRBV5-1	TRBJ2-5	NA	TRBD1	CASSLGAVVRGSETQYF	TGCGCCAGCAGCTTGGGCGCTGTAGTCAGGGGGTCAGAGACCCAGTACTTC
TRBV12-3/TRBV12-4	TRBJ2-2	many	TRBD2	CASSLAGAGTGELFF	TGTGCCAGCAGTCTAGCGGGAGCGGGCACCGGGGAGCTGTTTTTT
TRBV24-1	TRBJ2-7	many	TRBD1	CATSDSRDRGPYEQYF	TGTGCCACCAGTGATTCCCGGGACAGGGGGCCCTACGAGCAGTACTTC
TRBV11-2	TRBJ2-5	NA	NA	CASSLVGAFGQETQYF	TGTGCCAGCAGCTTAGTGGGGGCGTTCGGTCAAGAGACCCAGTACTTC
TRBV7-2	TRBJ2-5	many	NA	CASSLFGGQETQYF	TGTGCCAGCAGCTTATTCGGCGGTCAAGAGACCCAGTACTTC
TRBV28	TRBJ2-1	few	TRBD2	CASSPSGRANEQFF	TGTGCCAGCAGCCCTAGCGGGAGGGCCAATGAGCAGTTCTTC
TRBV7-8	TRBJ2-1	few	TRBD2	CASSSIWGTSGENEQFF	TGTGCCAGCAGCTCGATTTGGGGGACTAGCGGGGAAAATGAGCAGTTCTTC
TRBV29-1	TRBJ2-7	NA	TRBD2	CSVLGLAPEQYF	TGCAGCGTTCTGGGACTAGCACCCGAGCAGTACTTC
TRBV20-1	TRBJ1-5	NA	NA	CSARDPARPSNQPQHF	TGCAGTGCTAGAGATCCCGCGAGGCCCAGCAATCAGCCCCAGCATTTT
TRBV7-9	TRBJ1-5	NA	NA	CASSLLGGNNQPQHF	TGTGCCAGCAGCTTACTCGGAGGGAACAATCAGCCCCAGCATTTT
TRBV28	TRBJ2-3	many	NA	CASSLIDSRTDTQYF	TGTGCCAGCAGTTTAATAGACAGCCGCACAGATACGCAGTATTTT
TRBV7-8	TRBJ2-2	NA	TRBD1	CASSKPGQPNTGELFF	TGTGCCAGCAGCAAACCGGGACAGCCGAACACCGGGGAGCTGTTTTTT
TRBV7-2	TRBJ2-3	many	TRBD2	CASSLVSGGADTQYF	TGTGCCAGCAGCTTAGTTAGCGGGGGGGCCGATACGCAGTATTTT
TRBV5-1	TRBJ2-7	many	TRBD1	CASSPDRVGYEQYF	TGCGCCAGCAGCCCGGACAGGGTAGGGTACGAGCAGTACTTC
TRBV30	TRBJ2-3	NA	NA	CAWRKRGFTDTQYF	TGTGCCTGGAGGAAAAGGGGATTCACAGATACGCAGTATTTT
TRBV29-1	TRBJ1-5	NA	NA	CSGTWGVNQPQHF	TGCAGCGGCACGTGGGGCGTCAATCAGCCCCAGCATTTT
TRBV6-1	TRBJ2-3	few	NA	CASRLRASPFGSPDTQYF	TGTGCCAGCAGGCTCCGGGCCTCTCCCTTCGGCTCCCCAGATACGCAGTATTTT
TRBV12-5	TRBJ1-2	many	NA	CASGLTGLRGYTF	TGTGCTAGTGGTCTTACGGGGCTAAGGGGCTACACCTTC
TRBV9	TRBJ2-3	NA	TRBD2	CASSPPSGSADTQYF	TGTGCCAGCAGCCCCCCTAGCGGGAGTGCAGATACGCAGTATTTT
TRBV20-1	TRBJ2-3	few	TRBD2	CSAKAPGLAGHSPRGTQYF	TGCAGTGCTAAGGCACCGGGACTAGCGGGACACTCCCCCCGGGGTACGCAGTATTTT
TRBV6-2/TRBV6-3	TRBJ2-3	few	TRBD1	CASSSSPGTGGLAQYF	TGTGCCAGCAGTTCGAGTCCCGGGACAGGGGGCTTGGCGCAGTATTTT
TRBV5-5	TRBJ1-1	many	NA	CASSFESFVGTEAFF	TGTGCCAGCAGCTTTGAATCTTTTGTAGGCACTGAAGCTTTCTTT
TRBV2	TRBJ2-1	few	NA	CASSSSKDGDEQFF	TGTGCCAGCAGTAGTTCCAAGGATGGGGATGAGCAGTTCTTC
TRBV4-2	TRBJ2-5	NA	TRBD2	CASSPRTSGVGETQYF	TGTGCCAGCAGCCCAAGGACTAGCGGGGTGGGAGAGACCCAGTACTTC
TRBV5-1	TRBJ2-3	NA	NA	CASSLERVLGTDTQYF	TGCGCCAGCAGCTTGGAGAGGGTATTAGGCACAGATACGCAGTATTTT
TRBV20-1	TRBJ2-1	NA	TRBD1	CSARTGGSLNEQFF	TGCAGTGCGAGAACAGGGGGGTCCTTGAATGAGCAGTTCTTC
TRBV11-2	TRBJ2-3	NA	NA	CASSLDLWGTQYF	TGTGCCAGCAGCTTAGATCTCTGGGGGACGCAGTATTTT
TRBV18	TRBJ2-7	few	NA	CASSLQKQYEQYF	TGTGCCAGCTCACTACAGAAACAGTACGAGCAGTACTTC
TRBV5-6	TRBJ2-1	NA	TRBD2	CASGPGLAGDRSYNEQFF	TGTGCCAGCGGCCCCGGGCTAGCGGGAGACCGCTCCTACAATGAGCAGTTCTTC
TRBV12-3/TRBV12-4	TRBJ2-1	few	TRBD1	CASSQLWGQGNARNEQFF	TGTGCCAGCAGTCAACTATGGGGACAGGGGAACGCCCGGAATGAGCAGTTCTTC
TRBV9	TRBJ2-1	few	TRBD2	CASSVVPSGGDEQFF	TGTGCCAGCAGCGTAGTCCCTAGCGGGGGGGACGAGCAGTTCTTC
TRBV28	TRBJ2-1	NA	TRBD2	CASSLRGVGGADNEQFF	TGTGCCAGCAGTTTAAGGGGTGTCGGGGGGGCCGACAATGAGCAGTTCTTC
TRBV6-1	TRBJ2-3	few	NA	CASTPPSGGGDSTDTQYF	TGTGCCAGCACTCCCCCATCAGGCGGCGGGGACAGCACAGATACGCAGTATTTT
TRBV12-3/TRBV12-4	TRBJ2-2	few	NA	CASSFASSTGELFF	TGTGCCAGCAGTTTCGCCAGTTCCACCGGGGAGCTGTTTTTT
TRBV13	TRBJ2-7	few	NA	CASSLPDRGYEQYF	TGTGCCAGCAGCTTACCGGACAGAGGCTACGAGCAGTACTTC
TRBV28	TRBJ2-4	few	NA	CASRRQSLNIQYF	TGTGCCAGCAGGCGCCAGAGCCTAAACATTCAGTACTTC
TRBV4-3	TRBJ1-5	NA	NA	CASSQVWGDQPQHF	TGCGCCAGCAGCCAAGTCTGGGGAGACCAGCCCCAGCATTTT
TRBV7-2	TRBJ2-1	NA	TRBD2	CASSFHSGSSYNEQFF	TGTGCCAGCAGCTTCCATAGCGGGAGCTCCTACAATGAGCAGTTCTTC
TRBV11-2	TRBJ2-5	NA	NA	CASSLTWVETQYF	TGTGCCAGCAGCCTGACTTGGGTAGAGACCCAGTACTTC
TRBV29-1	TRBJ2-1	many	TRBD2	CSVGGPGLANNEQFF	TGCAGCGTTGGGGGGCCGGGACTAGCGAACAATGAGCAGTTCTTC
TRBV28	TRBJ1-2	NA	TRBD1	CASSSQAGGSYGYTF	TGTGCCAGCAGTTCCCAAGCAGGGGGCAGTTATGGCTACACCTTC
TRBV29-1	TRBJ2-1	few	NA	CSVVAGGQRVYNEQFF	TGCAGCGTTGTGGCAGGGGGGCAGCGGGTCTACAATGAGCAGTTCTTC
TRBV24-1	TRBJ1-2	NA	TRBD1	CATSAGGSYGYTF	TGTGCCACCAGTGCAGGGGGTAGCTATGGCTACACCTTC
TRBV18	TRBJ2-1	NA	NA	CASSPEGVNSYNEQFF	TGTGCCAGCTCACCTGAGGGGGTCAACTCCTACAATGAGCAGTTCTTC
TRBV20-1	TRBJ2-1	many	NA	CSASGITYNEQFF	TGCAGTGCTAGCGGGATTACCTACAATGAGCAGTTCTTC
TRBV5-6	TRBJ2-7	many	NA	CASSLPGAYEQYF	TGTGCCAGCAGCTTACCCGGGGCCTACGAGCAGTACTTC